The rows below give T cell receptor beta chains drawn from one sample of a study of blood T cell repertoires in COVID-19. TCRdb's table, derived via immunoSEQ multiplex PCR, lists solely in-frame clones and lacks some. The table includes about 240,000 clones, around 89% detected once. The material sequenced was PBMCs or T cells enriched from blood (not recorded which). The receptors were gathered from a middle-aged man who had recovered from COVID-19. The CDR3 runs from the conserved cysteine through the conserved F or W. A D gene is named only where the DNA matches it firmly. The size of a clone is reported for some rows only, either as once, few or many, or as a class for expanded clones.

>TRBJ1-2|NA|TRBV5-4|many
CASTFESYGYTF
TGTGCCAGCACCTTCGAGAGCTATGGCTACACCTTC
>TRBJ1-1|TRBD1|TRBV7-2|few
CASSYNRDRRPLNTEAFF
TGTGCCAGCAGCTATAACCGGGACAGGAGACCTCTGAACACTGAAGCTTTCTTT
>TRBJ2-3|NA|TRBV3-1/TRBV3-2|NA
CASSGNADTQYF
TGTGCCAGCAGCGGTAATGCGGATACGCAGTATTTT
>TRBJ2-3|NA|TRBV28|NA
CASSYAGTQYF
TGTGCCAGCAGTTACGCCGGGACGCAGTATTTT
>TRBJ2-7|NA|TRBV28|NA
CASSFPGIPYEQYF
TGTGCCAGCAGTTTCCCCGGGATACCCTACGAGCAGTACTTC
>TRBJ1-4|NA|TRBV9|NA
CASSSREREALAEKLFF
TGTGCCAGCAGCTCACGAGAGAGGGAGGCCCTTGCTGAAAAACTGTTTTTT
>TRBJ1-5|TRBD1|TRBV19|NA
CASSLLGQGTRNNQPQHF
TGTGCCAGTAGTCTTTTGGGACAGGGGACGAGGAACAATCAGCCCCAGCATTTT
>TRBJ1-2|TRBD1|TRBV6-2/TRBV6-3|few
CASSYWATGTAEDGYTF
TGTGCCAGCAGTTACTGGGCGACCGGGACAGCTGAGGATGGCTACACCTTC
>TRBJ2-5|TRBD1|TRBV4-1|NA
CASSQPETGRETQYF
TGCGCCAGCAGCCAGCCCGAGACAGGGCGCGAGACCCAGTACTTC
>TRBJ1-5|NA|TRBV12-5|once
CASGLDRHSNQPQHF
TGTGCTAGTGGTTTGGACAGACATAGCAATCAGCCCCAGCATTTT
>TRBJ1-6|TRBD1|TRBV9|NA
CASSAQGARNSPLHF
TGTGCCAGCAGCGCACAGGGGGCGCGGAATTCACCCCTCCACTTT
>TRBJ2-7|NA|TRBV19|few
CASFYEQYF
TGTGCCAGCTTCTACGAGCAGTACTTC
>TRBJ2-7|TRBD2|TRBV4-2|NA
CASSQGTSGGDEQYF
TGTGCCAGCAGCCAAGGGACTAGCGGGGGCGACGAGCAGTACTTC
>TRBJ1-1|NA|TRBV7-6|NA
CASSQGLQNTEAFF
TGTGCCAGCAGCCAGGGACTCCAGAACACTGAAGCTTTCTTT
>TRBJ2-5|TRBD1|TRBV5-1|NA
CASSLHRGQETQYF
TGCGCCAGCAGCTTGCACAGGGGACAAGAGACCCAGTACTTC
>TRBJ1-2|NA|TRBV9|NA
CASRTLGSGYTF
TGTGCCAGCAGAACTTTGGGCAGTGGCTACACCTTC
>TRBJ2-3|TRBD2|TRBV7-6|NA
CASSSSGTLIITDTQYF
TGTGCCAGCAGCTCTAGCGGGACATTGATTATCACAGATACGCAGTATTTT
>TRBJ1-1|NA|TRBV19|NA
CASSIAGQTNTEAFF
TGTGCCAGTAGTATAGCTGGGCAGACCAACACTGAAGCTTTCTTT
>TRBJ2-3|NA|TRBV7-3|NA
CASSPTIEHAGDTQYF
TGTGCCAGCAGCCCGACTATAGAGCATGCGGGAGATACGCAGTATTTT
>TRBJ1-2|NA|TRBV5-1|few
CASSLSLGRADGYTF
TGCGCCAGCAGCTTGAGTCTGGGCAGGGCGGATGGCTACACCTTC
>TRBJ1-6|NA|TRBV18|NA
CASSPDLDSPLHF
TGTGCCAGCTCACCCGACTTAGATTCACCCCTCCACTTT
>TRBJ1-6|TRBD1|TRBV4-1|NA
CASSQGGQGFPSPLHF
TGCGCCAGCAGCCAAGGGGGACAGGGGTTTCCTTCACCCCTCCACTTT
>TRBJ1-3|TRBD1|TRBV3-1/TRBV3-2|NA
CASSIRTGGGNTIYF
TGTGCCAGCAGCATACGGACAGGGGGCGGAAACACCATATATTTT
>TRBJ2-7|NA|TRBV11-3|NA
CASSQGYGGGYEQYF
TGTGCCAGCAGCCAGGGGTACGGCGGAGGCTACGAGCAGTACTTC
>TRBJ1-3|NA|TRBV6-6|NA
CAAQPGAGNTIYF
TGTGCCGCGCAGCCGGGAGCTGGAAACACCATATATTTT
>TRBJ2-5|NA|TRBV3-1/TRBV3-2|NA
CASSQLAQKETQYF
TGTGCCAGCAGCCAACTAGCGCAGAAAGAGACCCAGTACTTC
>TRBJ2-7|NA|TRBV27|NA
CASSTVGDYEQYF
TGTGCCAGCAGTACGGTAGGGGACTACGAGCAGTACTTC
>TRBJ1-2|TRBD1|TRBV3-1/TRBV3-2|NA
CASSQADRQSYGYTF
TGTGCCAGCAGCCAGGCGGACAGGCAAAGTTATGGCTACACCTTC
>TRBJ2-7|TRBD2|TRBV5-1|NA
CASSLGREGLSYYEQYF
TGCGCCAGCAGCTTGGGGCGGGAGGGCCTTTCGTACTACGAGCAGTACTTC
>TRBJ1-1|NA|TRBV11-3|NA
CASSPIGGVAKNTEAFF
TGTGCCAGCAGCCCCATCGGAGGGGTTGCGAAGAACACTGAAGCTTTCTTT
>TRBJ2-1|NA|TRBV6-5|once
CASTKGQFYNEQFF
TGTGCCAGCACCAAGGGACAATTTTACAATGAGCAGTTCTTC
>TRBJ2-7|TRBD2|TRBV4-3|NA
CASSQALAVLSYEQYF
TGCGCCAGCAGCCAAGCCCTAGCGGTCCTCTCCTACGAGCAGTACTTC
>TRBJ1-3|TRBD1|TRBV5-1|NA
CASSLSDRDFDTIYF
TGCGCCAGCAGCTTGTCGGACAGGGATTTTGACACCATATATTTT
>TRBJ1-2|TRBD1|TRBV5-4|NA
CASSLVVEGAGGYTF
TGTGCCAGCAGCTTGGTTGTCGAGGGGGCGGGAGGCTACACCTTC
>TRBJ2-6|TRBD2|TRBV4-2|NA
CASSQDERGFSSGANVLTF
TGTGCCAGCAGCCAAGATGAGCGGGGGTTTAGCTCTGGGGCCAACGTCCTGACTTTC
>TRBJ1-4|NA|TRBV4-1|NA
CASSPTGGNEKLFF
TGCGCCAGCAGCCCGACTGGTGGTAATGAAAAACTGTTTTTT
>TRBJ2-3|TRBD2|TRBV9|NA
CASSPLGGGTDTQYF
TGTGCCAGCAGCCCCCTGGGGGGGGGCACAGATACGCAGTATTTT
>TRBJ2-7|TRBD1|TRBV6-1|once
CASSDLGQPIVYEQYF
TGTGCCAGCAGTGATTTGGGACAGCCCATAGTCTACGAGCAGTACTTC
>TRBJ1-1|TRBD1|TRBV6-1|NA
CASSAGPGQGLNTEAFF
TGTGCCAGCAGTGCGGGACCGGGACAGGGGTTGAACACTGAAGCTTTCTTT
>TRBJ2-7|TRBD1|TRBV28|NA
CASRGDRGAYEQYF
TGTGCCAGCAGGGGCGACAGGGGTGCCTACGAGCAGTACTTC
>TRBJ2-3|TRBD1|TRBV28|once
CASSYRGRSTDTQYF
TGTGCCAGCAGTTACAGGGGACGGAGCACAGATACGCAGTATTTT
>TRBJ2-7|TRBD1|TRBV18|NA
CASSRGQLNAYEQYF
TGTGCCAGCTCAAGGGGACAGCTAAACGCCTACGAGCAGTACTTC
>TRBJ1-1|NA|TRBV27|NA
CASSLDWLTEAFF
TGTGCCAGCAGCTTGGACTGGCTCACTGAAGCTTTCTTT
>TRBJ1-1|NA|TRBV29-1|NA
CSVVSGTEAFF
TGCAGCGTAGTCAGTGGCACTGAAGCTTTCTTT
>TRBJ2-3|TRBD2|TRBV7-8|NA
CASSLLAGGTDTQYF
TGTGCCAGCAGCTTACTAGCGGGAGGAACAGATACGCAGTATTTT
>TRBJ1-5|NA|TRBV6-6|once
CASSNPLVPNQPQHF
TGTGCCAGCAGTAACCCATTAGTTCCCAATCAGCCCCAGCATTTT
>TRBJ2-7|NA|TRBV11-2|NA
CASSLRQATSYEQYF
TGTGCCAGCAGCTTAAGACAGGCGACCTCCTACGAGCAGTACTTC
>TRBJ2-7|NA|TRBV7-8|NA
CASSLVETYEQYF
TGTGCCAGCAGCTTAGTGGAGACTTACGAGCAGTACTTC
>TRBJ1-2|NA|TRBV4-1|NA
CASSSILTDGYTF
TGCGCCAGCAGCTCGATCCTTACGGATGGCTACACCTTC
>TRBJ2-4|NA|TRBV30|NA
CAWSPNEGIQYF
TGTGCCTGGAGTCCCAATGAGGGCATTCAGTACTTC
>TRBJ1-4|NA|TRBV11-3|NA
CASSLGQRLFF
TGTGCCAGCAGCTTAGGGCAGCGGCTGTTTTTT
>TRBJ2-7|TRBD2|TRBV7-2|NA
CASSLELTSGNYEQYF
TGTGCCAGCAGCTTAGAACTGACTAGCGGTAACTACGAGCAGTACTTC
>TRBJ2-3|NA|TRBV9|NA
CASSPPGDPSTDTQYF
TGTGCCAGCAGTCCACCGGGGGATCCTAGCACAGATACGCAGTATTTT
>TRBJ1-2|TRBD1|TRBV27|NA
CASSTRTGNYGYTF
TGTGCCAGCAGTACTCGGACAGGGAACTATGGCTACACCTTC
>TRBJ1-1|NA|TRBV6-5|NA
CASSLWGGAVDTEAFF
TGTGCCAGCAGTTTGTGGGGGGGGGCGGTGGACACTGAAGCTTTCTTT
>TRBJ2-1|TRBD2|TRBV2|once
CASSTAWTSGGATVSLF
TGTGCCAGCAGTACAGCCTGGACTAGCGGGGGGGCGACTGTATCTCTCTTC